A selection of T cell receptor beta chains follows, all from one sample in a study of vaccination effects on CD4 cells after COVID-19. Data came from immunoSEQ multiplex PCR; TCRdb stores just in-frame clones and leaves some out. This sample carries tens of thousands of clones, roughly 76% of them seen once, and the ten largest clones take about 2.7%. For these TCRs, the target antigens are not known. Sequenced material: CD4+ T cells from PBMCs cultured with HCoV-229E spike peptides, taken before COVID-19 vaccination. These receptors all come from a human donor who received a COVID-19 vaccine. Both conserved end residues are part of each CDR3. D genes are given only for firm matches. Only part of the rows carry a size: once, few, many, or a class if the clone is expanded.

d_gene	v_gene	abundance	j_gene	CDR3aa	CDR3nt
NA	TRBV3-1/TRBV3-2	NA	TRBJ1-1	CASSQDFSYEAFF	TGTGCCAGCAGCCAAGATTTTTCATATGAAGCTTTCTTT
NA	TRBV7-2	NA	TRBJ1-1	CASSLSPGRNTEAFF	TGTGCCAGCAGCTTATCACCGGGGAGGAACACTGAAGCTTTCTTT
NA	TRBV24-1	NA	TRBJ2-5	CATSDARGFQETQYF	TGTGCCACCAGTGATGCGAGGGGCTTCCAAGAGACCCAGTACTTC
NA	TRBV18	NA	TRBJ1-4	CASSPRLEGEKLFF	TGTGCCAGCTCACCACGCCTAGAAGGGGAAAAACTGTTTTTT
NA	TRBV2	NA	TRBJ2-1	CASSRNQGGDEQFF	TGTGCCAGCAGCCGAAATCAGGGGGGCGATGAGCAGTTCTTC
TRBD2	TRBV7-2	NA	TRBJ2-3	CASSSAGLGTDTQYF	TGTGCCAGCAGCTCCGCCGGACTAGGCACAGATACGCAGTATTTT
TRBD1	TRBV9	NA	TRBJ2-1	CASSSRTGGHEQFF	TGTGCCAGCAGCTCGAGGACAGGGGGGCATGAGCAGTTCTTC
TRBD1	TRBV19	few	TRBJ2-1	CASSARGIGEQFF	TGTGCCAGTAGCGCCAGGGGGATCGGTGAGCAGTTCTTC
NA	TRBV18	once	TRBJ2-1	CASSPLGRAEEQFF	TGTGCCAGCTCACCATTAGGTCGGGCAGAAGAACAGTTCTTC
NA	TRBV12-2	NA	TRBJ2-1	CASRLAPETYNEQFF	TGTGCAAGTCGCTTAGCGCCGGAGACCTACAATGAGCAGTTCTTC
NA	TRBV30	NA	TRBJ2-5	CAWAFGDTRQETQYF	TGTGCCTGGGCCTTCGGGGACACCCGGCAAGAGACCCAGTACTTC
TRBD1	TRBV19	NA	TRBJ1-1	CASSYYRGRAEAFF	TGTGCCAGTAGTTACTACAGGGGTCGCGCTGAAGCTTTCTTT
NA	TRBV6-5	NA	TRBJ1-1	CASSYGQGRMNTEAFF	TGTGCCAGCAGTTACGGCCAGGGTAGGATGAACACTGAAGCTTTCTTT
TRBD1	TRBV2	few	TRBJ1-5	CASSRTGAGLAQHF	TGTGCCAGCAGTCGGACAGGGGCTGGATTGGCCCAGCATTTT
NA	TRBV30	NA	TRBJ1-5	CAWSRLGDQPQHF	TGTGCCTGGAGTCGATTGGGTGATCAGCCCCAGCATTTT
NA	TRBV14	NA	TRBJ1-4	CASSHTEKLFF	TGTGCCAGCAGCCACACCGAAAAACTGTTTTTT
NA	TRBV12-3/TRBV12-4	NA	TRBJ1-2	CASSPFTGYGYTF	TGTGCCAGCAGTCCCTTTACGGGCTATGGCTACACCTTC
TRBD1	TRBV9	NA	TRBJ2-2	CASSPRDRGGAGELFF	TGTGCCAGCAGCCCCCGGGACAGGGGAGGGGCCGGGGAGCTGTTTTTT
TRBD2	TRBV5-1	NA	TRBJ2-5	CASTLTGGPQETQYF	TGCGCCAGCACCTTGACGGGGGGGCCCCAAGAGACCCAGTACTTC
NA	TRBV19	once	TRBJ2-3	CASQSSPQGAQYF	TGTGCCAGTCAGAGTTCCCCTCAGGGAGCGCAGTATTTT
TRBD1	TRBV7-9	NA	TRBJ1-1	CASSVRIGQGGPNTEAFF	TGTGCCAGCAGCGTCCGAATTGGACAGGGCGGACCGAACACTGAAGCTTTCTTT
NA	TRBV18	NA	TRBJ2-1	CASSPYDSSTEQFF	TGTGCCAGCTCACCATACGACAGTTCGACGGAGCAGTTCTTC
TRBD1	TRBV19	few	TRBJ2-2	CASNDRGDTGELFF	TGTGCCAGTAACGACAGGGGGGACACCGGGGAGCTGTTTTTT
TRBD2	TRBV28	NA	TRBJ2-1	CASRLAGGYHNEQFF	TGTGCCAGCAGACTAGCGGGGGGGTACCACAATGAGCAGTTCTTC
NA	TRBV5-5	NA	TRBJ2-3	CASSSEQAWDTQYF	TGTGCCAGCAGCTCGGAACAGGCATGGGATACGCAGTATTTT
NA	TRBV10-1	few	TRBJ2-2	CASQLQGGAGELFF	TGCGCCAGCCAACTACAGGGAGGAGCCGGGGAGCTGTTTTTT
NA	TRBV5-5	NA	TRBJ2-5	CASSLGQSQTQYF	TGTGCCAGCAGCTTGGGGCAGTCACAGACCCAGTACTTC
TRBD1	TRBV24-1	NA	TRBJ2-3	CATSDNRGPSDTQYF	TGTGCCACCAGTGATAACAGGGGTCCTTCAGATACGCAGTATTTT
TRBD2	TRBV29-1	NA	TRBJ2-2	CSVKRGGGAAGELFF	TGCAGCGTAAAAAGGGGCGGGGGGGCCGCCGGGGAGCTGTTTTTT
NA	TRBV5-1	NA	TRBJ2-4	CASSLDGGLGIQYF	TGCGCCAGCAGCTTGGACGGGGGGCTCGGCATTCAGTACTTC
TRBD1	TRBV25-1	NA	TRBJ1-2	CASSGLRDSPGGYTF	TGTGCCAGCAGTGGGCTGCGGGACAGTCCAGGTGGCTACACCTTC
NA	TRBV29-1	once	TRBJ1-2	CSVSTGSRVYTF	TGCAGCGTTTCGACGGGTTCTAGAGTGTACACCTTC
NA	TRBV20-1	NA	TRBJ2-5	CSAGGPETQYF	TGCAGTGCCGGGGGGCCCGAGACCCAGTACTTC
NA	TRBV27	NA	TRBJ2-3	CASSLILATDTQYF	TGTGCCAGCAGCCTAATCCTAGCAACAGATACGCAGTATTTT
NA	TRBV14	few	TRBJ1-2	CASSPQTGGGYTF	TGTGCCAGCAGCCCGCAGACTGGGGGTGGCTACACCTTC
NA	TRBV6-2/TRBV6-3	NA	TRBJ2-6	CASSQGGSGANVLTF	TGTGCCAGCAGCCAGGGGGGATCGGGGGCCAACGTCCTGACTTTC
NA	TRBV7-2	NA	TRBJ1-3	CASSLAALPGNTIYF	TGTGCCAGCAGCTTAGCGGCCCTGCCTGGAAACACCATATATTTT
NA	TRBV20-1	NA	TRBJ2-1	CSASSNEQFF	TGCAGTGCTAGTTCCAATGAGCAGTTCTTC
NA	TRBV28	NA	TRBJ2-3	CASSGQFRTSTDTQYF	TGTGCCAGCAGCGGACAGTTTAGAACTAGCACAGATACGCAGTATTTT
NA	TRBV6-6	NA	TRBJ1-2	CASIRDSGPYGYTF	TGTGCCAGCATACGGGACTCCGGACCCTATGGCTACACCTTC
NA	TRBV2	NA	TRBJ2-3	CASSRGDNTQYF	TGTGCCAGCAGTCGCGGGGACAATACGCAGTATTTT
NA	TRBV14	NA	TRBJ2-5	CASSPGTPRVETQYF	TGTGCCAGCAGCCCGGGGACACCCCGGGTAGAGACCCAGTACTTC
NA	TRBV5-4	few	TRBJ2-2	CASSTGYTGELFF	TGTGCCAGCAGCACAGGATACACCGGGGAGCTGTTTTTT
TRBD2	TRBV11-3	NA	TRBJ2-5	CASSPGTSGTQETQYF	TGTGCCAGCAGCCCCGGGACTAGCGGAACCCAAGAGACCCAGTACTTC
NA	TRBV5-6	NA	TRBJ1-3	CASSLQSSGNTIYF	TGTGCCAGCAGCTTGCAGAGCTCTGGAAACACCATATATTTT